Each of the 19 T cell receptor beta chains below was sequenced from the same sample in a study of T cells after yellow fever vaccination. A single record per CDR3 protein comes from TCRdb applying MiXCR to the 5' RACE reads. The sample contains about 63,000 distinct CDR3 sequences, 7.4% of which appear only once. The sequenced sample was CD8+ T cells sorted from PBMCs, obtained 15 days after the yellow fever booster vaccination. The source of these receptors is a man younger than 45 who received the YFV17D yellow fever vaccine.

There are many counts of this clonotype. V usage is TRBV20-1 and J usage is TRBJ2-5; TRBD2 matches 9 bases. This CDR3 has 14 amino acids. Per the germline V gene, CDR1 is DFQATT and CDR2 is SNEGSKA (reference sequence). With V trimmed by 8 bases and J by 1 base, 8 bases remained unmatched. The CDR3 DNA is TGCAGTCCCTTAGCGGGAGAGAGCCAAGAGACCCAGTACTTC. It encodes CSPLAGESQETQYF.

This clonotype was observed many times. The V call is TRBV12-3 or TRBV12-4, the J call TRBJ2-7; 10 bases fit TRBD2. Trimming at V came to 4 bases and at J to 4 bases, leaving 4 bases not matched to a gene. The CDR3 extends over 14 amino acids. CDR3 sequence (DNA): TGTGCCAGCAGTTCCGGGACTAGCGATTACGAGCAGTACTTC. It encodes CASSSGTSDYEQYF.

This clonotype was picked up many times. The chain links TRBV20-1 to TRBJ2-7; D call uncertain. CDR1 and CDR2 (germline): DFQATT, SNEGSKA (reference sequence). V was shortened by 6 bases and J by 1 base, with 10 bases between the two germline ends. This CDR3 has 12 amino acids. CDR3 region: CSAAITSYEQYF. CDR3 bases: TGCAGTGCGGCTATAACTTCCTACGAGCAGTACTTC.

Many counts were recorded for this clonotype. The V gene is TRBV15, the J gene TRBJ2-1, with TRBD1 matching 7 bases. After removal of 0 bases from V and 3 bases from J, the junction contained 8 bases not matched to a gene. CDR1 and CDR2 (germline): LNHNV, YYDKDF (reference sequence). This CDR3 contains 17 residues. The CDR3 loop reads CATSRDSYRDSYNEQFF. The CDR3 DNA is TGTGCCACCAGCAGAGATAGTTACCGGGACAGCTACAATGAGCAGTTCTTC.

This clonotype was observed many times. The chain recombines TRBV12-3 or TRBV12-4 with TRBJ2-2, with 7 bases aligning to TRBD1. The CDR3 is 15 residues long. V was pared by 5 bases and J by 6 bases, with 9 bases of the junction left unmatched. The CDR3 reads CASSQSQGLPGELFF. CDR3 nucleotides: TGTGCCAGCAGTCAGTCACAGGGGCTCCCCGGGGAGCTGTTTTTT.

The table lists this clonotype with many counts. The CDR3 DNA reads as TGTGCCAGCAGTTACGTCGGGGGGGCAGGGTCGAGCGGGGAGCTGTTTTTT. This encodes CASSYVGGAGSSGELFF. The chain carries TRBV6-5 and TRBJ2-2; 8 bases agree with TRBD2. The CDR3 runs to 17 residues. From germline, CDR1 is MNHEY and CDR2 SVGAGI. V lost 2 bases to trimming and J lost 7 bases; unmatched junction nucleotides: 12.

This clonotype has at least ten counts. J is TRBJ2-1 and V is TRBV10-3, with D hard to call. The CDR3 length is 18 residues. The V and J ends lost 8 bases and 2 bases respectively, with 25 bases between them. Germline V CDR1 and CDR2: ENHRY, SYGVKD. The CDR3 DNA follows: TGTGCCATCTACAATGGCCCGAGAAACACCCTTCCCTACAATGAGCAGTTCTTC. Residues: CAIYNGPRNTLPYNEQFF.

This clonotype occurred many times. The rearrangement uses TRBV28 and TRBJ2-1; possibly TRBD1 or TRBD2 for D (6 bases each). Germline lookup yields CDR1 MDHEN and CDR2 SYDVKM. Trimming stripped 8 bases from V and 2 bases from J, with 19 bases between. The CDR3 loop spans 16 amino acids. The CDR3 here is CASSGGGQGAYNEQFF. The DNA for the CDR3 is TGTGCCAGCTCAGGAGGGGGTCAAGGAGCCTACAATGAGCAGTTCTTC.

This clonotype came up a few times. This chain uses TRBV5-6 with TRBJ2-5, with D tentatively TRBD2 (5 bases). V lost 0 bases to trimming and J lost 7 bases, with 10 bases between them. The CDR3 is 13 residues long. CDR1 and CDR2 from the germline V gene are SGHDT and YYEEEE. CDR3 residues: CASSLASRMTQYF. CDR3 sequence (DNA): TGTGCCAGCAGCTTGGCTAGCAGGATGACCCAGTACTTC. The full variable domain, rest sourced from reference TRBV5-6 and TRBJ2-5, is DAGVTQSPTHLIKTRGQQVTLRCSPKSGHDTVSWYQQALGQGPQFIFQYYEEEERQRGNFPDRFSGHQFPNYSSELNVNALLLGDSALYLCASSLASRMTQYFGPGTRLLVL.

The chain links TRBV5-4 to TRBJ2-7; TRBD2 agrees at 8 bases. The CDR3 covers 12 residues. CDR1 is SGHNT, CDR2 YYREEE, per germline (reference sequence). With 3 bases clipped from V and 6 bases from J, the junction kept 2 bases outside the gene matches. CDR3 sequence reads: CASSSGGGEQYF. Here the CDR3 DNA reads TGTGCCAGCAGCTCGGGAGGGGGCGAGCAGTACTTC. Full variable domain (missing parts from reference TRBV5-4 and TRBJ2-7): ETGVTQSPTHLIKTRGQQVTLRCSSQSGHNTVSWYQQALGQGPQFIFQYYREEENGRGNFPPRFSGLQFPNYSSELNVNALELDDSALYLCASSSGGGEQYFGPGTRLTVT.

Many counts were recorded for this clonotype. The J gene is TRBJ1-2, the V gene TRBV29-1, with a possible D match to TRBD1 (6 bases). Germline CDR1 and CDR2: SQVTM and ANQGSEA. The V and J ends lost 7 bases and 4 bases respectively, with 19 bases between them. This CDR3 has 14 residues. The CDR3 region has the DNA TGCAGCGCTAGGACAGTGGGAAAGGGCTATGGCTACACCTTC. It translates to CSARTVGKGYGYTF.

This clonotype was observed at least ten times. This chain uses TRBV27 with TRBJ2-7; D unresolved. V shed 5 bases and J shed 1 base, with 12 bases lying between them. Per germline, CDR1 MNHEY and CDR2 SMNVEV (reference sequence). CDR3 length: 14 amino acids. The chain's CDR3 is CASSLRSISYEQYF. CDR3 sequence (DNA): TGTGCCAGCAGTCTTCGTTCGATTTCCTACGAGCAGTACTTC.

This clonotype has ten or more counts. CDR3 sequence (DNA): TGTGCCAGCAGCTTTGGGGCTAGCGGGAACAATGAGCAGTTCTTC. Protein sequence: CASSFGASGNNEQFF. The chain links TRBV5-8 to TRBJ2-1; TRBD2 matches at 9 bases. Germline-derived CDR1 and CDR2 are SGHTS and YDEGEE. Germline trimming cut 2 bases from V and 5 bases from J; bases unmatched to any gene: 5. The CDR3 extends over 15 amino acids.

This clonotype has ten or more counts. V is TRBV14 and J is TRBJ2-1, with D hard to call. Trimming left V 1 base short and J 9 bases short, with 4 bases between. This CDR3 is built from 11 residues. Germline V gene data show CDR1 as SGHDN and CDR2 as FVKESK. The CDR3 region is CASSQGPEQFF. The CDR3 DNA sequence: TGTGCCAGCAGCCAAGGCCCTGAGCAGTTCTTC.

This clonotype was seen repeatedly, ten times or more. The rearrangement uses TRBV12-3 or TRBV12-4 and TRBJ2-1; 8 positions match TRBD2. Unmatched junction bases numbered 9, after V lost 6 bases and J lost 5 bases. The CDR3 loop spans 15 amino acids. The CDR3 loop is CASRPSGSLHNEQFF. CDR3 coding DNA: TGTGCCAGCAGACCCAGCGGGAGTCTACACAATGAGCAGTTCTTC.

This clonotype was observed many times. The CDR3 is CSAWDRESGELFF. The CDR3, as DNA: TGCAGTGCCTGGGACAGGGAGTCAGGGGAGCTGTTTTTT. The chain employs TRBV20-1 and TRBJ2-2, with 9 bases aligning to TRBD1. With 6 bases clipped from V and 8 bases from J, the junction kept 7 bases outside the gene matches. CDR3 length: 13 residues. Germline-derived CDR1 and CDR2 are DFQATT and SNEGSKA (reference sequence).

Many counts were recorded for this clonotype. This sequence joins TRBV12-3 or TRBV12-4 and TRBJ1-1; D is ambiguous. The V and J ends lost 3 bases and 3 bases respectively, with 11 bases between them. CDR3 length: 14 residues. The CDR3: CASSLSQPHTEAFF. CDR3 coding DNA: TGTGCCAGCAGTTTGTCCCAGCCTCACACTGAAGCTTTCTTT.

The J gene is TRBJ2-7, the V gene TRBV10-3, with TRBD1 identical over 9 bases. Looked up from germline, CDR1 is ENHRY and CDR2 is SYGVKD. This CDR3 spans 13 amino acids. The ends lost 9 bases at V and 5 bases at J; junction bases unmatched: 8. The CDR3 here is CAMGTGSVNEQYF. The CDR3, as DNA: TGTGCCATGGGGACAGGGTCTGTCAACGAGCAGTACTTC.

The table lists this clonotype with many counts. V is TRBV5-8 and J is TRBJ2-3; 8 positions agree with TRBD1. The CDR3 sequence is 14 residues long. Germline trimming cut 0 bases from V and 6 bases from J; bases unmatched to any gene: 3. Germline V gene data show CDR1 as SGHTS and CDR2 as YDEGEE. The CDR3 DNA reads as TGTGCCAGCAGCTTGGGACAGGGGCAGGATACGCAGTATTTT. It specifies CASSLGQGQDTQYF. The full variable domain, rest sourced from reference TRBV5-8 and TRBJ2-3, is EAGVTQSPTHLIKTRGQQATLRCSPISGHTSVYWYQQALGLGLQFLLWYDEGEERNRGNFPPRFSGRQFPNYSSELNVNALELEDSALYLCASSLGQGQDTQYFGPGTRLTVL.